This TCR beta chain was sequenced in a study of shared clonotypes between healthy human individuals. The overall study: There were three CD4 naive, three CD4 memory, two CD8 naive and one CD8 memory plates per donor.

Each subset's genomic DNA was shared equally among a number of immunoSEQ plates. In the sorted-subset replicate PCRs, 200 ng DNA, around 30,000 T cell genomes, was used. Authors' analysis steps: Filtering differed for immunoSEQ, which gave only junction sequences without quality scores. Clones were sequenced by immunoSEQ multiplex PCR, and TCRdb holds only the in-frame ones, with some missing. The V and J calls and clone size were taken over from that table, and D and trimming were inferred from the DNA. The data contain 560,000 or so clones, 95% to 96% of them singletons. The CDR3 consists of 15 residues. J was trimmed by 8 bases and V by 5 bases; bases with no gene match: 8. Germline V gene sequence: CDR1 SEHNR, CDR2 FQNEAQ (reference sequence). The naive CD8 population came from CD45RO-negative cells selected for CCR7, without terminally differentiated effector memory CD45RA+ cells. This clone was seen only once.

The J gene is TRBJ1-4, the V gene TRBV7-9; TRBD1 aligns across 10 bases. The receptor was derived from a woman younger than 45 in good health. Sample: naive CD8+ T cells sorted from blood. The CDR3 spells CASSPNLGQGEKLFF. The CDR3 bases are TGTGCCAGCAGCCCTAACCTGGGACAGGGGGAAAAACTGTTTTTT.